These 15 T cell receptor beta chains were sequenced from one sample in a study of OX40 agonist ivuxolimab in advanced cancers. The assay was immunoSEQ multiplex PCR, and TCRdb's table has in-frame clones only and misses some. The sample carries about 10,000 clones, about 84% recorded once. This specimen consisted of CD4+ or CD8+ T cells sorted from blood, obtained in a trial of the OX40 agonist ivuxolimab. The receptors shown here come from an adult with an advanced solid tumor such as melanoma, head and neck, liver or kidney cancer.

This chain's CDR3 is CASSPGESYEQYF. Here the CDR3 DNA reads TGTGCCAGCAGCCCCGGGGAATCCTACGAGCAGTACTTC. The chain combines TRBV13 with TRBJ2-7; tentative D call: TRBD2 (5 bases). CDR3 length: 13 residues. Germline values: CDR1 PRHDT, CDR2 FYEKMQ (reference sequence). Trimming stripped 5 bases from V and 1 base from J, with 9 bases between.

The chain recombines TRBV11-1 with TRBJ2-3; tentative D call: TRBD1 (5 bases). V was shortened by 2 bases and J by 3 bases, with 15 bases between the two germline ends. Germline CDR1 is SGHAT and CDR2 is FQDESV (reference sequence). The CDR3 is 16 amino acids. In nucleotides, the CDR3 is TGTGCCAGCAGCTTAAACCGCCGCAGGGCGACAGATACGCAGTATTTT. Translating gives CASSLNRRRATDTQYF. Full variable domain (missing parts from reference TRBV11-1 and TRBJ2-3): EAEVAQSPRYKITEKSQAVAFWCDPISGHATLYWYRQILGQGPELLVQFQDESVVDDSQLPKDRFSAERLKGVDSTLKIQPAELGDSAMYLCASSLNRRRATDTQYFGPGTRLTVL.

The V call is TRBV4-3, the J call TRBJ2-7, with a weak D call TRBD2 (6 bases). With 0 bases removed from V and 5 bases from J, the gap between germline ends came to 14 bases. The CDR3 length is 15 residues. Germline-derived CDR1 and CDR2 are LGHNA and YSLEER. The DNA of the CDR3 is TGCGCCAGCAGCCAAGATCAATGGAGGGCCGACGAGCAGTACTTC. Its protein product is CASSQDQWRADEQYF.

This chain links TRBV5-6 with TRBJ2-5, with D perhaps TRBD2 (5 bases). CDR1 and CDR2 (germline): SGHDT, YYEEEE. The CDR3 spans 13 residues. The ends were cut back, 0 bases at V and 5 bases at J, with 8 bases in the middle. The CDR3 nucleotides are TGTGCCAGCAGCTTGGAGGAGGAGGAGACCCAGTACTTC. It is translated as CASSLEEEETQYF.

This clone occurred once. J is TRBJ2-5 and V is TRBV6-6; D is unclear. V was shortened by 3 bases and J by 0 bases, with 8 bases between the two germline ends. Germline V gene lookup returns CDR1 MNHNY and CDR2 SVGAGI (reference sequence). The CDR3 is made up of 14 amino acids. The CDR3 DNA reads as TGTGCCAGCAGTTATACACCGTACCAAGAGACCCAGTACTTC. It codes for CASSYTPYQETQYF.

The chain has TRBV30 and TRBJ2-7; D is uncertain. The V end was cut by 7 bases, the J end by 2 bases, with 12 bases between. The CDR3 covers 12 residues. Per germline, CDR1 GTSNPN and CDR2 SVGIG (reference sequence). CDR3 coding DNA: TGTGCCTTCGACTGGACCGCCTACGAGCAGTACTTC. Amino acid sequence: CAFDWTAYEQYF.

The chain recombines TRBV27 with TRBJ2-2; the match to TRBD2 covers 7 bases. The CDR3 has 16 amino acids. Germline CDR1 MNHEY, CDR2 SMNVEV (reference sequence). V was pared by 5 bases and J by 2 bases, with 8 bases of the junction left unmatched. This CDR3 is CASSPPSGPNTGELFF. CDR3 DNA sequence: TGTGCCAGCAGTCCCCCTAGCGGCCCCAACACCGGGGAGCTGTTTTTT.

The V and J genes are TRBV27 and TRBJ2-7; TRBD1 matches 7 bases. The trim removed 5 bases at V and 2 bases at J, leaving 6 bases unmatched. Germline CDR1 MNHEY, CDR2 SMNVEV (reference sequence). CDR3 length: 14 residues. The CDR3 coding sequence is TGTGCCAGCAGTCTTCCGGGACAGACCTACGAGCAGTACTTC. Its translation is CASSLPGQTYEQYF.

This clone was observed a handful of times. V gene TRBV5-6 combines with J gene TRBJ2-1, with 7 bases identical to TRBD2. After removal of 6 bases from V and 4 bases from J, the junction contained 7 bases not matched to a gene. The CDR3 extends over 14 amino acids. From germline, CDR1 is SGHDT and CDR2 YYEEEE. The CDR3 here is CASKRPSGYNEQFF. CDR3 sequence (DNA): TGTGCCAGCAAGAGGCCTAGCGGTTACAATGAGCAGTTCTTC. Looking up the rest from reference TRBV5-6 and TRBJ2-1 gives the full variable domain: DAGVTQSPTHLIKTRGQQVTLRCSPKSGHDTVSWYQQALGQGPQFIFQYYEEEERQRGNFPDRFSGHQFPNYSSELNVNALLLGDSALYLCASKRPSGYNEQFFGPGTRLTVL.

CDR3 sequence: CASSVGLGSTDTQYF. In nucleotides, the CDR3 is TGTGCCAGCAGCGTTGGACTAGGTAGCACAGATACGCAGTATTTT. This chain connects TRBV9 to TRBJ2-3; TRBD2 aligns across 7 bases. V lost 2 bases to trimming and J lost 0 bases; unmatched junction nucleotides: 3. Germline-derived CDR1 and CDR2 are SGDLS and YYNGEE. The CDR3 sequence is 15 residues long.

V and J are TRBV6-5 and TRBJ2-1; TRBD2 matches 8 bases. The V segment lost 8 bases and the J segment 4 bases; nucleotides outside the gene matches: 7. The CDR3 extends over 14 amino acids. In germline, CDR1 is MNHEY, CDR2 SVGAGI. The CDR3 DNA reads as TGTGCCAGCGGGAGGCGGGAGGCTTACAATGAGCAGTTCTTC. This gives the protein CASGRREAYNEQFF.

This chain uses TRBV27 with TRBJ2-7; perhaps D is TRBD1 or TRBD2 (5 bases each). CDR3 length: 13 residues. Germline V gene data show CDR1 as MNHEY and CDR2 as SMNVEV (reference sequence). V dropped 5 bases and J dropped 7 bases, with 15 bases sitting between them. CDR3 loop: CASSPSSWGEQYF. CDR3 DNA sequence: TGTGCCAGCAGTCCCAGCTCTTGGGGGGAGCAGTACTTC.

The chain combines TRBV6-6 with TRBJ2-7; D is unresolved. CDR3 length: 10 amino acids. Germline values: CDR1 MNHNY, CDR2 SVGAGI (reference sequence). The V gene lost 6 bases and the J gene lost 5 bases, with 5 bases spanning the gap. CDR3 nucleotides: TGTGCCAGCAGCGACGACGAGCAGTACTTC. This gives the protein CASSDDEQYF.

This clone was observed once. This chain connects TRBV7-9 to TRBJ2-7, with 8 nucleotides matching TRBD2. Germline values: CDR1 SEHNR, CDR2 FQNEAQ (reference sequence). The CDR3 spans 14 residues. V was pared by 6 bases and J by 5 bases, with 9 bases of the junction left unmatched. In nucleotides, the CDR3 is TGTGCCAGCAGACCAGCGGGAGCAACGAACGAGCAGTACTTC. Amino acid sequence: CASRPAGATNEQYF.

The CDR3 sequence: CASSVGVALAYEQYF. In DNA, the CDR3 is TGTGCCAGCAGCGTGGGGGTCGCTTTGGCCTACGAGCAGTACTTC. This chain joins TRBV9 and TRBJ2-7; D might be TRBD1 or TRBD2, each matching 5 bases. The CDR3 covers 15 residues. V was trimmed by 2 bases and J by 2 bases, leaving 14 bases between them. Germline values: CDR1 SGDLS, CDR2 YYNGEE.